The source of this T cell receptor (beta chain) is a study of T cell responses to AZD1222 COVID-19 vaccine. TCRdb keeps only in-frame clones here, not all; method: immunoSEQ multiplex PCR. The sample has approximately 75,000 clones, around 86% seen once. V shed 11 bases, J shed 6 bases, and the junction held 17 bases outside the gene matches. The germline CDR1 and CDR2 sequences are SNHLY and FYNNEI. This CDR3 spans 15 amino acids. Overall study findings and caveats: As reported, nearly half of all spike-specific TCRs target variant regions that are unmutated. Dominant CD4 TCR responses targeted spike regions 160-218 and 743-854.

Concerning this clone: The antigen is undetermined.

The chain couples TRBV2 to TRBJ1-1, with TRBD1 identical over 8 bases. The TCR originated in an adult who received the AZD1222 COVID-19 vaccine. The material was peripheral blood, obtained 28 days after the second AZD1222 dose. CDR3 protein: CAGRTGTGGPSEAFF. CDR3 coding DNA: TGTGCCGGGAGAACCGGGACAGGAGGTCCGTCTGAAGCTTTCTTT.